These 7 T cell receptor beta chains came from one sample sequenced in a study of T cell responses to AZD1222 COVID-19 vaccine. Method: immunoSEQ multiplex PCR; TCRdb's copy keeps in-frame clones and lacks some. The repertoire holds approximately 100,000 clones, with approximately 84% as singletons. The sample consisted of peripheral blood, taken on day 0 of AZD1222 vaccination. The receptors derive from an adult in good health.

V and J are TRBV24-1 and TRBJ1-6; D is uncertain. CDR1 is KGHDR and CDR2 is SFDVKD in the germline V gene. The CDR3 extends over 15 amino acids. Deletions cut 2 bases from V and 0 bases from J, with 4 bases between. CDR3: CATSDSSSYNSPLHF. The DNA of the CDR3 is TGTGCCACCAGTGATTCAAGCTCCTATAATTCACCCCTCCACTTT.

Only one count was recorded for this clone. The rearrangement uses TRBV27 and TRBJ1-2; D perhaps matches TRBD1 (5 bases). With 4 bases removed from V and 8 bases from J, the gap between germline ends came to 17 bases. The CDR3 covers 14 residues. The germline gives CDR1 MNHEY, CDR2 SMNVEV (reference sequence). The CDR3 coding sequence is TGTGCCAGCAGTTCGCCGGCAGGGTTTACGGGCTACACCTTC. This codes for CASSSPAGFTGYTF.

The chain recombines TRBV29-1 with TRBJ1-4; no definite D call. V lost 4 bases and J lost 5, with 14 bases in between. Germline lookup yields CDR1 SQVTM and CDR2 ANQGSEA. CDR3 length equals 14 residues. Here the CDR3 DNA reads TGCAGCGTTGGGGTTCTCCCTCCGAATGAAAAACTGTTTTTT. Translated: CSVGVLPPNEKLFF.

CDR3: CASSQPTGENTEAFF. CDR3 sequence (DNA): TGTGCCAGCAGCCAGCCGACAGGGGAGAACACTGAAGCTTTCTTT. J is TRBJ1-1 and V is TRBV4-2; 8 positions agree with TRBD1. The V segment lost 3 bases and the J segment 1 base; nucleotides outside the gene matches: 4. The CDR3 extends over 15 amino acids. Germline assignment: CDR1 LGHNA and CDR2 YNFKEQ.

The chain is built from TRBV29-1 and TRBJ2-1, with a weak D call TRBD2 (6 bases). V lost 5 bases to trimming and J lost 2 bases, with 13 bases between them. CDR1 and CDR2 from the germline V gene are SQVTM and ANQGSEA. The CDR3 is made up of 14 amino acids. This CDR3 reads CSVPYGTPYNEQFF. CDR3 DNA sequence: TGCAGCGTTCCGTACGGGACTCCCTACAATGAGCAGTTCTTC.

V usage is TRBV5-1 and J usage is TRBJ2-5; 12 nucleotides match TRBD1. The CDR3 spans 14 residues. Trimming removed 4 bases from V and 5 bases from J; junction bases left unmatched: 3. Germline CDR1 reads SGHRS; CDR2 reads YFSETQ. CDR3: CASSGTGGRETQYF. CDR3 coding DNA: TGCGCCAGCAGCGGGACAGGGGGCAGGGAGACCCAGTACTTC.

The CDR3 bases are TGTGCCAGCAGAGGACTAGCGGGAGTCAATGAGCAGTTCTTC. Encoded protein: CASRGLAGVNEQFF. The rearrangement joins TRBV6-5 to TRBJ2-1; 13 nucleotides align to TRBD2. The CDR3 totals 14 residues. Looked up from germline, CDR1 is MNHEY and CDR2 is SVGAGI. V was clipped by 6 bases and J by 6 bases; unmatched bases: 2.